The source of this TCR beta chain is a study of metastatic and nonmetastatic thyroid tumors. About the study: Repertoire comparison spanned blood and tumor or nodule tissue of malignant and benign thyroid patients.

Study observations and caveats: Malignant tumors reportedly showed significantly higher TCR beta diversity than benign nodules in both blood and tumor.

None of the patients had undergone any treatment ahead of thyroid surgery. Methods used by the authors: Built for papillary thyroid cancer, a distant-metastasis classifier drew on CDR3 differences across clinicopathological groups. TCRdb re-called clones via MiXCR from the PCR reads. These V and J calls are TCRdb output, not the study's own analysis. Here the sample spans about 7,400 clones, roughly 28% being singletons. With respect to this clone: Its antigen remains unidentified.

There are 13 residues in the CDR3. Per the germline V gene, CDR1 is SGHRS and CDR2 is YFSETQ. V was pared by 6 bases and J by 4 bases, with 5 bases of the junction left unmatched. The rearrangement joins TRBV5-1 to TRBJ2-3; TRBD2 agrees at 7 bases. Sequences were obtained from adjacent normal tissue. The source of this sequence is a male donor with papillary thyroid cancer or a benign thyroid nodule (not recorded which). Some clones in this sample may be carry-over from other donors' samples. In nucleotides, the CDR3 is TGCGCCAGCAAGGGGAGGGTGCCAGATACGCAGTATTTT. Its translation: CASKGRVPDTQYF.